What follows describes a single T cell receptor beta chain. These data originate in a study of shared clonotypes between healthy human individuals. This CDR3 comprises 14 residues. Per the germline V gene, CDR1 is MNHNS and CDR2 is SASEGT. Between the trimmed V and J ends, which lost 1 base and 7 bases, there was a span of 10 bases. Profiled with immunoSEQ multiplex PCR; TCRdb holds only in-frame clones, not every one. Among some 2,500,000 clones listed, roughly 93% were seen once. Input material: naive CD4+ T cells from PBMCs. Subset defined: CD45RA+ positively selected. The chain has TRBV6-1 and TRBJ1-4, with D unclear. The receptor comes from a man aged 18 to 35 in good health. Some clones in this sample may be carry-over from other donors' samples. CDR3 loop: CASSEGSAAEKLFF. In nucleotides, the CDR3 is TGTGCCAGCAGTGAAGGTTCAGCAGCTGAAAAACTGTTTTTT.